This T cell receptor beta chain was recorded in a study of cytotoxic CD8 clonotypes in ibrutinib-treated CLL. On the study more broadly: Investigators reported roughly 24 partial and 2 complete responses; after median roughly 70 months, around 15 patients remained remitted and about twelve progressed. Response sampling came at median roughly 11 months of treatment, ranging roughly 6 to 36 months. Study results and limitations: In comparison with age-matched healthy donors, baseline clonality was higher and tracked circulating CD8+ T-cell counts. The study found public clonotypes uncommon, contracting or stable on treatment.

The CDR3 consists of 13 residues. V lost 4 bases and J lost 0, with 6 bases in between. Germline V gene sequence: CDR1 LNHNV, CDR2 YYDKDF (reference sequence). Comment on this clone: Antigen specificity is unknown.

Sequencing was performed with immunoSEQ multiplex PCR; in TCRdb, only in-frame clones are kept and a portion is missing. The sample includes 150,000 or so clones, about 79% seen only once; the top ten take over 10%. The V call is TRBV15, the J call TRBJ1-1, with a tentative D call TRBD1 (5 bases). This sequence was found in a human donor with chronic lymphocytic leukemia. The sample consisted of PBMCs, taken after 12 months of ibrutinib treatment. This CDR3 is CATSIQVNTEAFF. The CDR3 nucleotides are TGTGCCACCAGCATACAGGTGAACACTGAAGCTTTCTTT.